This record looks at one T cell receptor (beta chain) sequence and its context. These data are taken from a study of blood T cell repertoires in COVID-19. Study context: Acute and convalescent COVID-19 samples came from the United States, Italy and Spain.

Germline V gives CDR1 SGHRS, CDR2 YFSETQ. V trimming: 0 bases; J trimming: 2 bases; junction bases outside the gene matches: 10. The CDR3 extends over 18 amino acids. Per the authors' pipeline: Researchers report that nucleated cell counts were estimated from reference gene primer amplification. Assay used: immunoSEQ multiplex PCR; TCRdb lists only in-frame clones, some missing. The DNA gave D and trimming, while V, J and clone size come from that table. The table has about 47,000 clones, nearly 70% seen once. This receptor was obtained from a man aged 80 or over with acute or convalescent COVID-19. The sequencing sample was made of peripheral blood. The chain employs TRBV5-1 and TRBJ1-2; TRBD1 matches 10 bases. The CDR3 is CASSLGEGQGLPNYGYTF. CDR3 DNA sequence: TGCGCCAGCAGCTTGGGGGAGGGACAGGGGCTACCGAACTATGGCTACACCTTC.